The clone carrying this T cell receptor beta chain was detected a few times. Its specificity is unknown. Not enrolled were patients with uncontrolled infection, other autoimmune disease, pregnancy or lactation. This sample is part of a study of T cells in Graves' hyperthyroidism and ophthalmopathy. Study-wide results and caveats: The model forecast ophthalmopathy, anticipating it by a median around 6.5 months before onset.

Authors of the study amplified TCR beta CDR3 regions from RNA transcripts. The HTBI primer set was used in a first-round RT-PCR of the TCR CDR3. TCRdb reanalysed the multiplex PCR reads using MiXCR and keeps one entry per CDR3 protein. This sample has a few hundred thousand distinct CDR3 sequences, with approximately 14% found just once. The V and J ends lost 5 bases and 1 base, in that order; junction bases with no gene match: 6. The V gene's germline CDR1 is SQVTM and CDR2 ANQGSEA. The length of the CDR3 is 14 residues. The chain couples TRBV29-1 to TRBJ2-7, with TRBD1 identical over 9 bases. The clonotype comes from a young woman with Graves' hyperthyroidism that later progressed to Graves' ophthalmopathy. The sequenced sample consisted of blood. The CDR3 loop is CSVTRDRDSYEQYF. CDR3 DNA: TGCAGCGTTACGCGGGACAGGGATTCCTACGAGCAGTACTTC.